The 8 T cell receptor beta chains listed next were all sequenced from one sample in a study of blood T cell repertoires in COVID-19. Sequenced by immunoSEQ multiplex PCR; TCRdb stores in-frame clones only, minus some. The sample lists around 290,000 clones, approximately 88% occurring once. The source material was PBMCs or T cells enriched from blood (not recorded which). Receptors originate from a woman in her twenties or thirties who had recovered from COVID-19.

This sequence joins TRBV28 and TRBJ2-7, with 8 bases lining up with TRBD1. After removal of 6 bases from V and 1 base from J, the junction contained 8 bases not matched to a gene. This CDR3 spans 15 amino acids. From germline, CDR1 is MDHEN and CDR2 SYDVKM. The CDR3 loop reads CASRGPGQVSYEQYF. The CDR3 nucleotides read TGTGCCAGCAGGGGGCCGGGACAGGTTTCCTACGAGCAGTACTTC.

The gene calls are TRBV24-1 and TRBJ2-7; D is unresolved. Germline V gene data show CDR1 as KGHDR and CDR2 as SFDVKD. Between the trimmed V and J ends, which lost 3 bases and 3 bases, there was a span of 17 bases. The CDR3 spans 16 residues. The CDR3 region is CATSDPLSAPFYEQYF. DNA of the CDR3: TGTGCCACCAGTGATCCGTTGAGCGCTCCCTTCTACGAGCAGTACTTC.

The V and J genes are TRBV11-2 and TRBJ2-3; the D gene is possibly TRBD2 (6 bases). The germline gives CDR1 SGHAT, CDR2 FQNNGV. V was cut by 6 bases and J by 1 base, with 11 bases left in between. The CDR3 is 14 residues long. CDR3 nucleotide sequence: TGTGCCAGCAGGCGGGACTCTGGCACAGATACGCAGTATTTT. This gives the protein CASRRDSGTDTQYF. Using reference TRBV11-2 and TRBJ2-3 for the parts outside the CDR3, the full variable domain is EAGVAQSPRYKIIEKRQSVAFWCNPISGHATLYWYQQILGQGPKLLIQFQNNGVVDDSQLPKDRFSAERLKGVDSTLKIQPAKLEDSAVYLCASRRDSGTDTQYFGPGTRLTVL.

The CDR3 region has the DNA TGTGCCAGCAGCCAGGGGGCCACTGAAGCTTTCTTT. It yields the protein CASSQGATEAFF. The chain recombines TRBV7-2 with TRBJ1-1, with TRBD1 matching 8 bases. Germline CDR1 reads SGHTA; CDR2 reads FQGNSA. This CDR3 contains 12 residues. V dropped 5 bases and J dropped 4; count of bases not matched to a gene: 0.

A single count supports this clone. The gene calls are TRBV15 and TRBJ1-1; possible D gene TRBD1, 6 bases. This CDR3 is 14 amino acids long. Germline V gene lookup returns CDR1 LNHNV and CDR2 YYDKDF (reference sequence). With 5 bases removed from V and 5 bases from J, the gap between germline ends came to 15 bases. CDR3 in amino acids: CATSLTGGGTEAFF. CDR3 DNA sequence: TGTGCCACCAGCCTGACGGGGGGCGGGACTGAAGCTTTCTTT.

The gene calls are TRBV7-4 and TRBJ1-4; 8 bases are shared with TRBD1. The CDR3 has 16 amino acids. V lost 1 base to trimming and J lost 5 bases; unmatched junction nucleotides: 6. Germline V gene data show CDR1 as SGHVT and CDR2 as SQSDAQ. CDR3 in DNA: TGTGCCAGCAGCTTAGATCTACAGGGGGGGAATGAAAAACTGTTTTTT. It yields the protein CASSLDLQGGNEKLFF.

This clone has only a few counts. The V call is TRBV15, the J call TRBJ2-4; 7 bases line up with TRBD2. With V trimmed by 1 base and J by 8 bases, 5 bases remained unmatched. Looked up from germline, CDR1 is LNHNV and CDR2 is YYDKDF (reference sequence). This CDR3 is 14 amino acids long. CDR3 in amino acids: CATSRGQGGDIQYF. Here the CDR3 DNA reads TGTGCCACCAGCAGAGGCCAGGGAGGGGACATTCAGTACTTC. Full variable domain (remainder filled in from reference TRBV15 and TRBJ2-4): DAMVIQNPRYQVTQFGKPVTLSCSQTLNHNVMYWYQQKSSQAPKLLFHYYDKDFNNEADTPDNFQSRRPNTSFCFLDIRSPGLGDTAMYLCATSRGQGGDIQYFGAGTRLSVL.

This chain joins TRBV5-4 and TRBJ2-7, with 14 bases aligning to TRBD2. The CDR3 covers 16 residues. V lost 4 bases, J lost 2 bases, and 5 bases stayed unmatched. The V gene's germline CDR1 is SGHNT and CDR2 YYREEE (reference sequence). The CDR3 sequence is CASSDGTSGRPYEQYF. The CDR3 region has the DNA TGTGCCAGCAGCGATGGGACTAGCGGGAGACCCTACGAGCAGTACTTC.